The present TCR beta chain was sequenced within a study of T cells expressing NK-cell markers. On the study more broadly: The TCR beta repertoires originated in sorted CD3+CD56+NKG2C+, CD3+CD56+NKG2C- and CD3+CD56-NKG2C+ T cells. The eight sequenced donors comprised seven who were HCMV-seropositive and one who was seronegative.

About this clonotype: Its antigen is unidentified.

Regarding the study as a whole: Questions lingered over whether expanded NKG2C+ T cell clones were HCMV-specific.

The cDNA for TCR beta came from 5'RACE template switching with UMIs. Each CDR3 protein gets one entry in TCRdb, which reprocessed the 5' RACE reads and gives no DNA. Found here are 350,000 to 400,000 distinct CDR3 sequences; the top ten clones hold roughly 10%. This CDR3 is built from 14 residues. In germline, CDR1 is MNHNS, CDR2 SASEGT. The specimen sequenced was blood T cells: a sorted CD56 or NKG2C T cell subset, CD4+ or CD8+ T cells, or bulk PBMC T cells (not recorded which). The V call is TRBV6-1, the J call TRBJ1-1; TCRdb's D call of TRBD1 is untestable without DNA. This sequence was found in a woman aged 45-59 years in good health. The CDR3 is CASSSTGSKTEAFF.